What follows are 19 T cell receptor beta chains derived from one specimen sequenced in a study of blood T cell repertoires in COVID-19. Sequenced by immunoSEQ multiplex PCR; TCRdb stores in-frame clones only, minus some. This table holds about 530,000 clones, about 88% found once. Source material: peripheral blood. All receptors come from a woman between 45 and 60 years old with COVID-19, enrolled during active disease.

This clone was counted once. The same CDR3 can be traced to other DNA sequences in this sample. The CDR3 sequence is CASSEISYGYTF. In DNA, the CDR3 is TGTGCCAGCAGTGAAATCAGTTATGGCTACACCTTC. The chain recombines TRBV6-1 with TRBJ1-2, with unresolved D. V lost 2 bases and J 5 bases, leaving 6 bases between the germline ends. Per germline, CDR1 MNHNS and CDR2 SASEGT. The CDR3 loop spans 12 amino acids.

This clone was observed once. The rearrangement links TRBV19 to TRBJ2-5; 12 bases fit TRBD1. After removal of 5 bases from V and 5 bases from J, the junction contained 6 bases not matched to a gene. There are 15 residues in the CDR3. Germline CDR1 reads LNHDA; CDR2 reads SQIVND (reference sequence). The CDR3 spells CASSPGTGGFETQYF. The CDR3 DNA reads as TGTGCCAGTAGTCCCGGGACAGGGGGCTTCGAGACCCAGTACTTC.

The V call is TRBV9, the J call TRBJ2-1, with 16 bases identical to TRBD2. J was trimmed by 9 bases and V by 3 bases; bases with no gene match: 9. The germline CDR1 and CDR2 sequences are SGDLS and YYNGEE. The CDR3 has 17 amino acids. DNA of the CDR3: TGTGCCAGCAGCGCCACCGGGACTAGCGGGGGGGCCGGTGAGCAGTTCTTC. Translation gives CASSATGTSGGAGEQFF.

The genes are TRBV13 and TRBJ2-7, with 7 bases aligning to TRBD1. The length of the CDR3 is 15 residues. The V gene's germline CDR1 is PRHDT and CDR2 FYEKMQ (reference sequence). With V trimmed by 3 bases and J by 6 bases, 11 bases remained unmatched. In nucleotides, the CDR3 is TGTGCCAGCAGCTTGGGCGGACAGGCGGCTTTCGAGCAGTACTTC. This codes for CASSLGGQAAFEQYF.

This clone was observed a few times. The J gene is TRBJ1-3, the V gene TRBV2; D ambiguous. The V end was cut by 6 bases, the J end by 2 bases, with 11 bases between. The CDR3 has 14 residues. From germline, CDR1 is SNHLY and CDR2 FYNNEI. DNA for the CDR3: TGTGCCAGCAGCCCTAACCGCGCTGGAAACACCATATATTTT. It yields the protein CASSPNRAGNTIYF.

The rearrangement uses TRBV18 and TRBJ2-2, with 7 bases lining up with TRBD1. This CDR3 is 15 amino acids long. Germline V gene sequence: CDR1 KGHSH, CDR2 LQKENI. V trimming: 6 bases; J trimming: 1 base; junction bases outside the gene matches: 5. The CDR3 sequence is CASSPGTVNTGELFF. In DNA, the CDR3 is TGTGCCAGCTCGCCCGGGACAGTGAACACCGGGGAGCTGTTTTTT.

This clone was detected only a few times. This chain connects TRBV5-4 to TRBJ2-1; 7 bases fit TRBD2. Per the germline V gene, CDR1 is SGHNT and CDR2 is YYREEE (reference sequence). With V trimmed by 4 bases and J by 7 bases, 11 bases remained unmatched. CDR3 length equals 15 residues. CDR3 loop: CASSPGQAGTNEQFF. Written as DNA, the CDR3 is TGTGCCAGCAGCCCCGGGCAAGCGGGGACGAATGAGCAGTTCTTC. Variable domain in full (rest from reference TRBV5-4 and TRBJ2-1): ETGVTQSPTHLIKTRGQQVTLRCSSQSGHNTVSWYQQALGQGPQFIFQYYREEENGRGNFPPRFSGLQFPNYSSELNVNALELDDSALYLCASSPGQAGTNEQFFGPGTRLTVL.

This clone was found many times. One end of the junction varies from germline; a read error may be responsible. This chain uses TRBV30 with TRBJ2-7, with 11 bases that match TRBD1. Germline lookup yields CDR1 GTSNPN and CDR2 SVGIG (reference sequence). This CDR3 is 15 amino acids long. The CDR3 nucleotides read TGTGCCTGGAGTGTAAGGGGACAGGGGGAAGATAGGAGGGACTTC. Protein: CAWSVRGQGEDRRDF.

In its sample, this clone was seen a few times. The chain couples TRBV3-1 (or the pseudogene TRBV3-2) to TRBJ1-1; TRBD1 matches 9 bases. The CDR3 runs 15 residues. Germline CDR1 LGHDT, CDR2 YNNKEL (reference sequence). The V segment lost 4 bases and the J segment 5 bases; nucleotides outside the gene matches: 8. CDR3 region: CASSPLGQGRTEAFF. In nucleotides, the CDR3 is TGTGCCAGCAGCCCCCTAGGACAGGGGAGGACTGAAGCTTTCTTT.

The chain links TRBV10-1 to TRBJ2-2; unclear D gene. Germline values: CDR1 WNHNN, CDR2 SYGVQD (reference sequence). V was pared by 9 bases and J by 6 bases, with 17 bases between. The CDR3 loop spans 14 amino acids. CDR3 in DNA: TGCGCCAGTAGCCCGGGTCACAACCCCGGGGAGCTGTTTTTT. It encodes CASSPGHNPGELFF.

J is TRBJ2-2 and V is TRBV5-4; TRBD2 aligns across 12 bases. CDR3 size: 17 residues. Germline V gives CDR1 SGHNT, CDR2 YYREEE (reference sequence). V shed 6 bases, J shed 4 bases, and the junction held 10 bases outside the gene matches. The CDR3 DNA reads TGTGCCAGCACGCGAAAAAAGGGACTAGCGGGCACCGGGGAGCTGTTTTTT. This codes for CASTRKKGLAGTGELFF.

The sample holds one count of this clone. The chain combines TRBV7-9 with TRBJ1-1; 8 bases match TRBD1. CDR3 length equals 14 residues. CDR1 is SEHNR, CDR2 FQNEAQ, per germline (reference sequence). The junction had 7 bases not matched to a gene; V was cut back by 5 bases and J by 5 bases. The CDR3 DNA follows: TGTGCCAGCAGCCCGGAGGACAGGGAGACTGAAGCTTTCTTT. Amino acid sequence: CASSPEDRETEAFF. The full variable domain, rest sourced from reference TRBV7-9 and TRBJ1-1, is DTGVSQNPRHKITKRGQNVTFRCDPISEHNRLYWYRQTLGQGPEFLTYFQNEAQLEKSRLLSDRFSAERPKGSFSTLEIQRTEQGDSAMYLCASSPEDRETEAFFGQGTRLTVV.

The V call is TRBV6-5, the J call TRBJ2-3, with no clear D. The CDR3 loop spans 15 amino acids. Germline assignment: CDR1 MNHEY and CDR2 SVGAGI. V was clipped by 2 bases and J by 0 bases, with 9 bases between them. The CDR3 nucleotides are TGTGCCAGCAGTTACCGAGCTTCAAGCACAGATACGCAGTATTTT. Amino acid sequence: CASSYRASSTDTQYF.

The J gene is TRBJ2-1, the V gene TRBV7-2; 13 nucleotides match TRBD2. CDR3 length: 17 amino acids. V was pared by 1 base and J by 7 bases, with 7 bases of the junction left unmatched. The germline gives CDR1 SGHTA, CDR2 FQGNSA. The CDR3 DNA reads TGTGCCAGCAGCTTAGTCCTGACTAGCGGGGGGACGAATGAGCAGTTCTTC. It codes for CASSLVLTSGGTNEQFF.

The chain is built from TRBV28 and TRBJ2-1, with 8 bases identical to TRBD2. V was clipped by 5 bases and J by 2 bases; unmatched bases: 5. This CDR3 region has 15 residues. Germline CDR1 MDHEN, CDR2 SYDVKM. CDR3 region: CASSRSGDTYNEQFF. The CDR3 DNA sequence: TGTGCCAGCAGTCGTAGCGGGGACACCTACAATGAGCAGTTCTTC.

This chain joins TRBV27 and TRBJ2-1; TRBD2 aligns across 8 bases. CDR1 and CDR2 from the germline V gene are MNHEY and SMNVEV (reference sequence). Trimming at V came to 4 bases and at J to 7 bases, leaving 6 bases not matched to a gene. The CDR3 is made up of 14 amino acids. The CDR3 DNA reads as TGTGCCAGCAGTTCGACTAGCGTAGGGAATGAGCAGTTCTTC. Translation gives CASSSTSVGNEQFF.

The J gene is TRBJ2-7, the V gene TRBV5-6; TRBD1 matches at 10 bases. The CDR3 extends over 12 amino acids. Germline assignment: CDR1 SGHDT and CDR2 YYEEEE. Unmatched junction bases numbered 5, after V lost 2 bases and J lost 12 bases. The DNA of the CDR3 is TGTGCCAGCAGCTTTCGAAGGACAGGGGGGTACTTC. Its protein product is CASSFRRTGGYF.

The chain combines TRBV4-1 with TRBJ1-5; the match to TRBD1 covers 11 bases. The CDR3 is 15 amino acids. Per germline, CDR1 MGHRA and CDR2 YSYEKL. V was pared by 6 bases and J by 4 bases, with 5 bases of the junction left unmatched. CDR3 in DNA: TGCGCCAGCAGTCGGGACAGGGGGTCTAATCAGCCCCAGCATTTT. It codes for CASSRDRGSNQPQHF.

The rearrangement links TRBV30 to TRBJ2-7; 7 positions agree with TRBD2. CDR1 GTSNPN and CDR2 SVGIG come from the germline V gene (reference sequence). V gave up 2 bases and J gave up 0 bases; unmatched junction bases: 7. The CDR3 loop spans 15 amino acids. The CDR3 loop reads CAWSPRDYNSYEQYF. The CDR3 nucleotides read TGTGCCTGGAGTCCCCGGGACTATAACTCCTACGAGCAGTACTTC.